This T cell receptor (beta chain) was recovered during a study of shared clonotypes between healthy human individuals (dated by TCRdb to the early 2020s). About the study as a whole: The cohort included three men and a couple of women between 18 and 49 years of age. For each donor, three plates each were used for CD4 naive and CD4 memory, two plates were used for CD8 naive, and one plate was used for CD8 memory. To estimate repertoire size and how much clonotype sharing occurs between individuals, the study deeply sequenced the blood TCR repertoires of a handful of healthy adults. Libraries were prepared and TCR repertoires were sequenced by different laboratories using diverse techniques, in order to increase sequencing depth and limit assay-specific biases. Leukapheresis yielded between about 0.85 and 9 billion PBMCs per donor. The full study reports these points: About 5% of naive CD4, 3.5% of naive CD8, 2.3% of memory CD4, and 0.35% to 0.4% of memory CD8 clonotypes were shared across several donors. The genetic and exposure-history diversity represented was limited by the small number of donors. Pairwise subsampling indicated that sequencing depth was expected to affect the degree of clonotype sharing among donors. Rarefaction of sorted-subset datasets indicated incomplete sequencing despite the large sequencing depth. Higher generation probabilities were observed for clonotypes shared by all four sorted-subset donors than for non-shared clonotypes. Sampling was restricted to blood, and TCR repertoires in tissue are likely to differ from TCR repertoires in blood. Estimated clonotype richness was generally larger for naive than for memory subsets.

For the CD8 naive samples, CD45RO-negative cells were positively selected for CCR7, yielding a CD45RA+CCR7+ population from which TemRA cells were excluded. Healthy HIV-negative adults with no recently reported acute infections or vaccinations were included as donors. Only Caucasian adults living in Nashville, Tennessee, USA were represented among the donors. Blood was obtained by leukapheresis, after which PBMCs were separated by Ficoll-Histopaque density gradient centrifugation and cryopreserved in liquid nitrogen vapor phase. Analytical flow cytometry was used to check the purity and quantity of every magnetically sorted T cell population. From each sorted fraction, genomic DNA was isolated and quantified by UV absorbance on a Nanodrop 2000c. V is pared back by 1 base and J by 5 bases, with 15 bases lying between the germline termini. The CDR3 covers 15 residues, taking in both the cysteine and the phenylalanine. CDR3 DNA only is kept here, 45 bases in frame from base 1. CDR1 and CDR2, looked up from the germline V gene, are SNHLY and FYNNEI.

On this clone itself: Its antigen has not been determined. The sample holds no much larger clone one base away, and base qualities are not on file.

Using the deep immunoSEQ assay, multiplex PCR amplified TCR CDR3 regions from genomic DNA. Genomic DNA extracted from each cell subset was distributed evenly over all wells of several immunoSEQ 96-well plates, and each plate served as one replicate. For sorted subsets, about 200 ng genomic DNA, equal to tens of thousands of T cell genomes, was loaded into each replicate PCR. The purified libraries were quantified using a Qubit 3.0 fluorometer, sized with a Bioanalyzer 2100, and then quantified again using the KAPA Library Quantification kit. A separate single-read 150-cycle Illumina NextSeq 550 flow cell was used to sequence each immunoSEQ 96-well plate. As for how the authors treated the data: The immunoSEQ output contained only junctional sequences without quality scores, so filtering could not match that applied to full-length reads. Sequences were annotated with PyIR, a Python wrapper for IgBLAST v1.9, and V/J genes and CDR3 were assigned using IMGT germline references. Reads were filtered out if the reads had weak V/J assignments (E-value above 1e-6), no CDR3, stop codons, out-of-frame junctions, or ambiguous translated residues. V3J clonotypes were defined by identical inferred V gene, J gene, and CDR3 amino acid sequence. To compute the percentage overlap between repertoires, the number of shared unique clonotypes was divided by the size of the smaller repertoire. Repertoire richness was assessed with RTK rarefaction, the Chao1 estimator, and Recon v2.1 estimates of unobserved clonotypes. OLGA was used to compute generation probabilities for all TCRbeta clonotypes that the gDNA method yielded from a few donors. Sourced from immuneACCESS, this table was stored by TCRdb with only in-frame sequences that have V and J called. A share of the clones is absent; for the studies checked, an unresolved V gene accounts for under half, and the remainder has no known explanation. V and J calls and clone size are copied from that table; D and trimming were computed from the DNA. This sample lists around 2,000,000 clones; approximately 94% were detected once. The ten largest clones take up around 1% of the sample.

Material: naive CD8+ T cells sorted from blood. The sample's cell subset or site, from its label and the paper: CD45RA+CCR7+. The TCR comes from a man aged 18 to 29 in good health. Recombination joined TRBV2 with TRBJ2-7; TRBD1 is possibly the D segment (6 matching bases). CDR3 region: CASSEEARGSHEQYF. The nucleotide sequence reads TGTGCCAGCAGTGAAGAGGCCAGGGGTTCTCACGAGCAGTACTTC. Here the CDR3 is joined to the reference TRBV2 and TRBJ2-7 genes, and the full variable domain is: EPEVTQTPSHQVTQMGQEVILRCVPISNHLYFYWYRQILGQKVEFLVSFYNNEISEKSEIFDDQFSVERPDGSNFTLKIRSTKLEDSAMYFCASSEEARGSHEQYFGPGTRLTVT.